This T cell receptor (beta chain) is from a study of T-cell reconstitution after alpha-beta-depleted transplantation in children. Study outcomes and limitations: T-cell numbers and diversity, one year after transplant, stemmed largely from T cells that were newly produced. There were reportedly several hundred expanded graft clones from which alpha-beta T cells came about two months after transplant. Certain patients had high TCRbeta diversity at day 60, and it came from recipient T cells and thymic progenitors that survived.

The authors prepared the TCRbeta library with unique molecular identifiers. TCRdb redid the calling of the PCR reads with MiXCR, one entry per CDR3 protein. The table shows hundreds of thousands of distinct CDR3 sequences, with 13% occurring only once. Trimming cost V 5 bases and J 7 bases; bases outside gene matches: 9. From germline, CDR1 is SEHNR and CDR2 FQNEAQ (reference sequence). The CDR3 is 15 amino acids. In its sample, this clonotype was seen a few times. Antigen: not known. V gene TRBV7-9 combines with J gene TRBJ2-4, with 9 bases fitting TRBD1. Sequencing used PBMCs, mostly from graft donor cells, obtained 360 days after TCRalphabeta/CD19-depleted stem cell transplant. The sequence derives from a male patient between 5 and 17 years old who had a stem cell transplant for acute myeloid leukemia, so the T cells may come from the graft donor. The CDR3 here is CASSHRTGVVNIQYF. The CDR3 bases are TGTGCCAGCAGCCATAGGACAGGGGTTGTGAACATTCAGTACTTC. The complete variable domain, with remaining parts taken from reference TRBV7-9 and TRBJ2-4, reads DTGVSQNPRHKITKRGQNVTFRCDPISEHNRLYWYRQTLGQGPEFLTYFQNEAQLEKSRLLSDRFSAERPKGSFSTLEIQRTEQGDSAMYLCASSHRTGVVNIQYFGAGTRLSVL.